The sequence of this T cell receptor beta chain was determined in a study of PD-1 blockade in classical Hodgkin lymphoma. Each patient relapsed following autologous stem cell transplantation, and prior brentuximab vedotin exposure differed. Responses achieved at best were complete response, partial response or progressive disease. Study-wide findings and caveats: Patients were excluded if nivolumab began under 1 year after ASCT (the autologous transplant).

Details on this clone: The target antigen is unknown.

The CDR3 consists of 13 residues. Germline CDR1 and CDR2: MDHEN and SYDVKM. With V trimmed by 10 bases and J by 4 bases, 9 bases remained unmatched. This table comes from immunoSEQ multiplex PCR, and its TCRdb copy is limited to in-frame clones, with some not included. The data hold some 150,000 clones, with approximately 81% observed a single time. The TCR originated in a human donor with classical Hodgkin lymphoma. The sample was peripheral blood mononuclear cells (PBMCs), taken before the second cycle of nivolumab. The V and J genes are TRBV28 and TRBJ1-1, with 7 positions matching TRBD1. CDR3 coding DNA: TGTGCCACCCAGACAGGGCTGGGCACTGAAGCTTTCTTT. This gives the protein CATQTGLGTEAFF.